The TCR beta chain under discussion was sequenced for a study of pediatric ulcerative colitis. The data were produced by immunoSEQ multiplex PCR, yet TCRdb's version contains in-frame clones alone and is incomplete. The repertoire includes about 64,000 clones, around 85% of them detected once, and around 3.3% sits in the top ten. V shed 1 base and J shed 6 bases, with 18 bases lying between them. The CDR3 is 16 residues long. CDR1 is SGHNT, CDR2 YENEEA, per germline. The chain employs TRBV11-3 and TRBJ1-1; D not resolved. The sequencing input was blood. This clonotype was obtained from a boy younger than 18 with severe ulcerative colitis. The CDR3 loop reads CASSLGLAQRLSEAFF. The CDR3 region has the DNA TGTGCCAGCAGCTTAGGGCTCGCGCAGAGACTATCTGAAGCTTTCTTT.